The rows below give T cell receptor beta chains drawn from one sample of a study of blood T cells in healthy people across ages. MiXCR, run by TCRdb on the 5' RACE reads, gives a single entry per CDR3 protein. Among about 1,400,000 distinct CDR3 sequences listed, around 39% were seen once. Sequencing used blood. The receptors originated from a woman in her late teens or twenties in good health. Both conserved end residues are part of each CDR3. A D gene is named only where the DNA matches it firmly. Rows give clone size only sometimes, using once, few, many, or a class for an expanded clone.

d_call: -; clone_size: -; v_call: TRBV5-1; j_call: TRBJ2-5; cdr3_nt: TGCGCCAGCTACGACTCCCTATACAATGAGCAGTACTTC; cdr3_aa: CASYDSLYNEQYF
d_call: TRBD2; clone_size: -; v_call: TRBV3-1; j_call: TRBJ2-5; cdr3_nt: TGTGCCAGCAGCCAATCAGCGGGAGTTGAGACCCAGTACTTC; cdr3_aa: CASSQSAGVETQYF
d_call: TRBD1; clone_size: few; v_call: TRBV5-1; j_call: TRBJ1-1; cdr3_nt: TGCGCCAGCAGAGCCTACCAGACAGGGGGTAACGAAGCTTTCTTT; cdr3_aa: CASRAYQTGGNEAFF
d_call: TRBD1; clone_size: -; v_call: TRBV4-1; j_call: TRBJ2-4; cdr3_nt: TGCGCCAGCAGCCAAGAGTGGACAGGGTCGAAAAACATTCAGTACTTC; cdr3_aa: CASSQEWTGSKNIQYF
d_call: -; clone_size: -; v_call: TRBV20-1; j_call: TRBJ2-5; cdr3_nt: TGCAGTGCTAGAGATACGCGGACGAGCCAAGAGACCCAGTACTTC; cdr3_aa: CSARDTRTSQETQYF
d_call: -; clone_size: few; v_call: TRBV20-1; j_call: TRBJ2-3; cdr3_nt: TGCAGTGCCCGAGGACAGACGATAGATTCTAGCACAGATACGCAGTATTTT; cdr3_aa: CSARGQTIDSSTDTQYF
d_call: -; clone_size: few; v_call: TRBV7-2; j_call: TRBJ2-7; cdr3_nt: TGTGCCAGCAGCTTAGTCCCTAGCTCCTACGAGCAGTACTTC; cdr3_aa: CASSLVPSSYEQYF
d_call: -; clone_size: -; v_call: TRBV7-9; j_call: TRBJ1-2; cdr3_nt: TGTGCCAGCAGCTTATTGGGGGACTACACCTTC; cdr3_aa: CASSLLGDYTF
d_call: TRBD1; clone_size: -; v_call: TRBV20-1; j_call: TRBJ1-6; cdr3_nt: TGCAGTGCTACGATTAGTTGGGACAGGGGACCCTCACCCCTCCACTTT; cdr3_aa: CSATISWDRGPSPLHF
d_call: TRBD1; clone_size: -; v_call: TRBV7-2; j_call: TRBJ2-7; cdr3_nt: TGTGCCAGCAGCTTGCGAGGACAGGCTACTTACGAGCAGTACTTC; cdr3_aa: CASSLRGQATYEQYF
d_call: -; clone_size: few; v_call: TRBV9; j_call: TRBJ2-7; cdr3_nt: TGTGCCAGCAGCGTAGCCCTCCATGTCCACGAGCAGTACTTC; cdr3_aa: CASSVALHVHEQYF
d_call: -; clone_size: -; v_call: TRBV5-6; j_call: TRBJ2-7; cdr3_nt: TGTGCCAGCAGCTCCGGGACCGGAACGAGCATCTACGAGCAGTACTTC; cdr3_aa: CASSSGTGTSIYEQYF
d_call: -; clone_size: -; v_call: TRBV7-9; j_call: TRBJ2-5; cdr3_nt: TGTGCCAGCAGCGACCAAGGAGCGGCGGTCCAAGAGACCCAGTACTTC; cdr3_aa: CASSDQGAAVQETQYF
d_call: -; clone_size: few; v_call: TRBV12-3/TRBV12-4; j_call: TRBJ1-6; cdr3_nt: TGTGCCAGCACCCTTCAGCAAGGGGTTGTCGATTCACCCCTCCACTTT; cdr3_aa: CASTLQQGVVDSPLHF
d_call: -; clone_size: few; v_call: TRBV25-1; j_call: TRBJ2-3; cdr3_nt: TGTGCCAGCAGTGGGACGATCTATACGCAGTATTTT; cdr3_aa: CASSGTIYTQYF
d_call: TRBD2; clone_size: -; v_call: TRBV10-2; j_call: TRBJ2-3; cdr3_nt: TGCGCCAGCAGTGTCCAGCGGGGGGGCGGCCCAACTAGCACAGATACGCAGTATTTT; cdr3_aa: CASSVQRGGGPTSTDTQYF
d_call: TRBD1; clone_size: -; v_call: TRBV4-1; j_call: TRBJ2-4; cdr3_nt: TGCGCCAGCAGCCAAGAGGTGACAGGGGAGAGTGAGCAGTACTTC; cdr3_aa: CASSQEVTGESEQYF
d_call: -; clone_size: few; v_call: TRBV6-5; j_call: TRBJ2-5; cdr3_nt: TGTGCCAGCAAAGAAACAGGTCGCCCTCAAGAGACCCAGTACTTC; cdr3_aa: CASKETGRPQETQYF
d_call: -; clone_size: -; v_call: TRBV11-2; j_call: TRBJ2-1; cdr3_nt: TGTGCCAGCAGCTTAGCGGGGACCGGGGATGAGCAGTTCTTC; cdr3_aa: CASSLAGTGDEQFF
d_call: -; clone_size: -; v_call: TRBV25-1; j_call: TRBJ2-7; cdr3_nt: TGTGCCAGCAGTGAATATGGCAGGGGCTACGAGCAGTACTTC; cdr3_aa: CASSEYGRGYEQYF
d_call: -; clone_size: few; v_call: TRBV5-4; j_call: TRBJ1-2; cdr3_nt: TGTGCCAGCAGCTTACCGTCGCAGGGAAACTATGGCTACACCTTC; cdr3_aa: CASSLPSQGNYGYTF
d_call: -; clone_size: -; v_call: TRBV30; j_call: TRBJ1-1; cdr3_nt: TGTGCCTGGGGCGCGACACTTGATCCTTTCTTT; cdr3_aa: CAWGATLDPFF
d_call: TRBD1; clone_size: -; v_call: TRBV6-1; j_call: TRBJ1-2; cdr3_nt: TGTGCCAGCAGAATAGGGACAGCCGCTAACTATGGCTACACCTTC; cdr3_aa: CASRIGTAANYGYTF
d_call: -; clone_size: -; v_call: TRBV12-3/TRBV12-4; j_call: TRBJ1-4; cdr3_nt: TGTGCCAGCACCTTAGGGCAGGGAAGTGAAAAACTGTTTTTT; cdr3_aa: CASTLGQGSEKLFF
d_call: TRBD2; clone_size: -; v_call: TRBV3-1; j_call: TRBJ2-3; cdr3_nt: TGTGCCAGCGCTAAGCGGGAGGGCCCCGCAGATACGCAGTATTTT; cdr3_aa: CASAKREGPADTQYF
d_call: TRBD1; clone_size: once; v_call: TRBV7-8; j_call: TRBJ2-1; cdr3_nt: TGTGCCAGCAGCTTACGGGACAGGGTTCTCTCAAGCTCCTACAATGAGCAGTTCTTC; cdr3_aa: CASSLRDRVLSSSYNEQFF
d_call: -; clone_size: few; v_call: TRBV2; j_call: TRBJ1-1; cdr3_nt: TGTGCCAGCAGTGATGTAGTTGGGGTCAGTGAAGCTTTCTTT; cdr3_aa: CASSDVVGVSEAFF
d_call: -; clone_size: -; v_call: TRBV7-2; j_call: TRBJ2-1; cdr3_nt: TGTGCCAGCAGCTCCCCAGGGGATATGGAGACCCAGTTCTTC; cdr3_aa: CASSSPGDMETQFF
d_call: TRBD1; clone_size: few; v_call: TRBV5-1; j_call: TRBJ2-7; cdr3_nt: TGTGCCAGCAGTTTTGCAGGGGGAACTTACGAGCAGTACTTC; cdr3_aa: CASSFAGGTYEQYF
d_call: TRBD2; clone_size: -; v_call: TRBV27; j_call: TRBJ2-4; cdr3_nt: TGTGCCAGCAGTTTATCTAGCGGGGCAAACATTCAGTACTTC; cdr3_aa: CASSLSSGANIQYF
d_call: -; clone_size: few; v_call: TRBV2; j_call: TRBJ2-1; cdr3_nt: TGTGCCAGCAGTGAGAGGTTGGGGGGCATCTCCTACAATGAGCAGTTCTTC; cdr3_aa: CASSERLGGISYNEQFF
d_call: -; clone_size: once; v_call: TRBV6-1; j_call: TRBJ1-4; cdr3_nt: TGTGCCAGCAGTGAGACACTCGCAACTAATGAAAAACTGTTTTTT; cdr3_aa: CASSETLATNEKLFF
d_call: -; clone_size: many; v_call: TRBV12-3/TRBV12-4; j_call: TRBJ2-7; cdr3_nt: TGTGCCAGCAGCTCGACCAACTCCTACGAGCAGTACTTC; cdr3_aa: CASSSTNSYEQYF
d_call: -; clone_size: few; v_call: TRBV11-3; j_call: TRBJ2-3; cdr3_nt: TGTGCCAGCAGCTTAGATTATTCACTAGATTCAGATACGCAGTATTTT; cdr3_aa: CASSLDYSLDSDTQYF
d_call: -; clone_size: -; v_call: TRBV20-1; j_call: TRBJ1-5; cdr3_nt: TGCAGTGCTAGCCCCGGTGGTAATAGCAATCAGCCCCAGCATTTT; cdr3_aa: CSASPGGNSNQPQHF
d_call: -; clone_size: -; v_call: TRBV3-1; j_call: TRBJ1-6; cdr3_nt: TGTGCCAGCAGCCTGCGTGGCGATTCACCCCTCCACTTT; cdr3_aa: CASSLRGDSPLHF
d_call: TRBD2; clone_size: many; v_call: TRBV4-1; j_call: TRBJ2-7; cdr3_nt: TGCGCCAGCAGCCAAGGACTAGCCATTGCGGGCGAGCAGTACTTC; cdr3_aa: CASSQGLAIAGEQYF
d_call: TRBD1; clone_size: few; v_call: TRBV4-1; j_call: TRBJ2-7; cdr3_nt: TGCGCCAGCAGCCAAGAACAACAGGGGACCTACGAGCAGTACTTC; cdr3_aa: CASSQEQQGTYEQYF
d_call: -; clone_size: -; v_call: TRBV25-1; j_call: TRBJ1-6; cdr3_nt: TGTGCCAGCAGTGAAGAGGTGAGCTCCTATAATTCACCCCTCCACTTT; cdr3_aa: CASSEEVSSYNSPLHF
d_call: -; clone_size: few; v_call: TRBV7-9; j_call: TRBJ1-2; cdr3_nt: TGTGCCAGCAGCGCTCGGGACACTTACTATGGCTACACCTTC; cdr3_aa: CASSARDTYYGYTF
d_call: -; clone_size: -; v_call: TRBV10-3; j_call: TRBJ2-5; cdr3_nt: TGTGCCATCAGCGCGGGACAGACCTCCCAAGAGACCCTGTACTTC; cdr3_aa: CAISAGQTSQETLYF
d_call: -; clone_size: -; v_call: TRBV20-1; j_call: TRBJ2-5; cdr3_nt: TGCAGTGCTAGAGATTCCGGCCAAGAGACCCAGTACTTC; cdr3_aa: CSARDSGQETQYF
d_call: TRBD1; clone_size: -; v_call: TRBV10-3; j_call: TRBJ2-7; cdr3_nt: TGTGCCATCAGACGTTACCGGGACAGCGAATCCTACGAGCAGTACTTC; cdr3_aa: CAIRRYRDSESYEQYF
d_call: TRBD2; clone_size: -; v_call: TRBV6-5; j_call: TRBJ2-1; cdr3_nt: TGTGCCAGCCGGCCTAGCGGGCTTAATGAGCAGTTCTTC; cdr3_aa: CASRPSGLNEQFF
d_call: TRBD1; clone_size: -; v_call: TRBV6-5; j_call: TRBJ1-1; cdr3_nt: TGTGCCAGCAGCGCCTGGGACAGGAAGCAAGATGAAGCTTTCTTT; cdr3_aa: CASSAWDRKQDEAFF
d_call: -; clone_size: few; v_call: TRBV6-1; j_call: TRBJ2-7; cdr3_nt: TGTGCCAGCAGTGAAACCGGACAGTCCTACGAGCAGTACTTC; cdr3_aa: CASSETGQSYEQYF
d_call: TRBD2; clone_size: -; v_call: TRBV7-9; j_call: TRBJ2-3; cdr3_nt: TGTGCCAGCAGCCCTCCCGGGGGGGGCATGGATACGCAGTATTTT; cdr3_aa: CASSPPGGGMDTQYF